These 4 T cell receptor beta chains originate from one sample sequenced in a study of Ad26.COV2.S vaccination and SARS-CoV-2 variants. TCRdb's copy holds only in-frame clones and misses some; the assay was immunoSEQ multiplex PCR. This sample yields 300,000 to 400,000 clones, of which approximately 90% are seen a single time; 6.4% belongs to the top ten. The treatment denotes: 15 to 20 received Ad26.COV2.S at low or high dose, single or two shots; 5 received placebo; per-sample allocation not given. After the first vaccine or placebo injection, samples were drawn on day 63. The sequences come from peripheral blood, collected in a trial of Ad26.COV2.S vaccine versus placebo. All receptors derive from a person aged 18-65 years who received the Ad26.COV2.S COVID-19 vaccine or a placebo.

The V and J genes are TRBV18 and TRBJ2-7, with D perhaps TRBD2 (5 bases). Deletions cut 0 bases from V and 3 bases from J, with 15 bases between. The V gene's germline CDR1 is KGHSH and CDR2 LQKENI. The CDR3 spans 16 residues. The DNA for the CDR3 is TGTGCCAGCTCACCACCGCAGCGGACGAATTTCTACGAGCAGTACTTC. Its protein product is CASSPPQRTNFYEQYF.

The chain couples TRBV6-2 or TRBV6-3 to TRBJ2-7; D possibly matches TRBD1 or TRBD2 (5 bases each). CDR3 length equals 16 residues. Germline V lookup: CDR1 MNHEY, CDR2 SVGEGT. The germline V and J ends were trimmed by 0 bases and 5 bases, with 17 bases remaining between them. This chain's CDR3 is CASSYSIEGFTDEQYF. The CDR3 DNA reads as TGTGCCAGCAGTTACTCGATTGAGGGGTTTACGGACGAGCAGTACTTC.

V and J are TRBV24-1 and TRBJ2-1, with D hard to call. The CDR3 has 12 amino acids. V shed 0 bases and J shed 12 bases, with 8 bases lying between them. Germline lookup yields CDR1 KGHDR and CDR2 SFDVKD. The CDR3 sequence is CATSDLQGWQFF. The CDR3 DNA follows: TGTGCCACCAGTGATTTGCAAGGCTGGCAGTTCTTC.

CDR3 DNA: TGTGCCAGCAGCTTAACCGCAGGCCCTAAGTACTTC. It codes for CASSLTAGPKYF. V usage is TRBV11-3 and J usage is TRBJ2-7; the D is unclear. Germline V gene data show CDR1 as SGHNT and CDR2 as YENEEA. V gave up 2 bases and J gave up 11 bases, with 13 bases separating them. This CDR3 has 12 amino acids.